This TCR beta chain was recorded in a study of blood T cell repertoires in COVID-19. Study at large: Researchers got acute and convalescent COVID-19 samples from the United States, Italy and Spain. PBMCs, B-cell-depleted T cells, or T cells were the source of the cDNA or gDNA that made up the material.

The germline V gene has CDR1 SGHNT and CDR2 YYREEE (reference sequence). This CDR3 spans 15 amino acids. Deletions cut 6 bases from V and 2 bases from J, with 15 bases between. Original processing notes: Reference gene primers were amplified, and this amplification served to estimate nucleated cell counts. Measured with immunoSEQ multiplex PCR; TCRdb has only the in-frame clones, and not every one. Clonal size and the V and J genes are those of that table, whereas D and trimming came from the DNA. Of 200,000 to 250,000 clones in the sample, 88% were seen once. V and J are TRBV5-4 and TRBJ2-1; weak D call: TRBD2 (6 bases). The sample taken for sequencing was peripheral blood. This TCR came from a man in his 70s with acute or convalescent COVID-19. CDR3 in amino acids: CASTSRASAYNEQFF. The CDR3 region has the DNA TGTGCCAGCACTTCCAGGGCTAGCGCCTACAATGAGCAGTTCTTC.